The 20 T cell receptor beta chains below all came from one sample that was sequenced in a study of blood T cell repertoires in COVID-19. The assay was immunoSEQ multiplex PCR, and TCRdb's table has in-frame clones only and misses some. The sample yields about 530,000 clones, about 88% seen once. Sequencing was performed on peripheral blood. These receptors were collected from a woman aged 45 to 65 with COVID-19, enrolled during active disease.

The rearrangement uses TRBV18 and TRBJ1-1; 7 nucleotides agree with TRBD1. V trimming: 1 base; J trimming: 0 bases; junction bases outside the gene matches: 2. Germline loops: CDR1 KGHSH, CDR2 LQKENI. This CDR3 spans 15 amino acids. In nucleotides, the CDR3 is TGTGCCAGCTCACCACGGGACAGCATGAACACTGAAGCTTTCTTT. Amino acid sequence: CASSPRDSMNTEAFF.

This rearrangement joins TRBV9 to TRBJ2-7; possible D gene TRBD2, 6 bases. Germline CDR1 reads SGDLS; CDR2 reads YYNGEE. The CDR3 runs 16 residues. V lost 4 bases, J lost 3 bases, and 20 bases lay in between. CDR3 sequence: CASSPRPGGESYEQYF. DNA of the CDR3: TGTGCCAGCAGCCCCCGCCCGGGCGGGGAAAGCTACGAGCAGTACTTC. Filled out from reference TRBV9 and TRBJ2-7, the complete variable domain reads DSGVTQTPKHLITATGQRVTLRCSPRSGDLSVYWYQQSLDQGLQFLIQYYNGEERAKGNILERFSAQQFPDLHSELNLSSLELGDSALYFCASSPRPGGESYEQYFGPGTRLTVT.

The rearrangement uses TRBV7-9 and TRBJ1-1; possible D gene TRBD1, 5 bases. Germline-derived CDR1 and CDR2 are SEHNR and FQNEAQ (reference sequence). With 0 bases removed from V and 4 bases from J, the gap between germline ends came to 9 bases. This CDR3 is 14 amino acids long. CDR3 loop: CASSLAGGGTEAFF. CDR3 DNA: TGTGCCAGCAGCTTAGCGGGGGGAGGCACTGAAGCTTTCTTT.

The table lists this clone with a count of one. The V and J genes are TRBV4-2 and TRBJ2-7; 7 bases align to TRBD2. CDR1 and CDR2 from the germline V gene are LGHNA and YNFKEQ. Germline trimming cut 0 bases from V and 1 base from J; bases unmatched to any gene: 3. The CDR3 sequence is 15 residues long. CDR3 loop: CASSQDRTRSYEQYF. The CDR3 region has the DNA TGTGCCAGCAGCCAAGATCGGACTAGGTCCTACGAGCAGTACTTC.

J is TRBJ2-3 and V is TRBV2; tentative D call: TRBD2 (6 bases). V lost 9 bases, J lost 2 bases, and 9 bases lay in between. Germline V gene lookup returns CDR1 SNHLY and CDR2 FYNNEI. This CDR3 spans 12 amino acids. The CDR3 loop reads CARREFTDTQYF. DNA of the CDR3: TGTGCCAGACGGGAGTTCACAGATACGCAGTATTTT.

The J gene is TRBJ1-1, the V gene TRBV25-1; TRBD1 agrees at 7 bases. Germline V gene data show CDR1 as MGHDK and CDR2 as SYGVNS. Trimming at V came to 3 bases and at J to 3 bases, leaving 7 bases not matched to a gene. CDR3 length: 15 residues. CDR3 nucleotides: TGTGCCAGCAGTGAGAGTGAGGGGGCCTACACTGAAGCTTTCTTT. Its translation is CASSESEGAYTEAFF.

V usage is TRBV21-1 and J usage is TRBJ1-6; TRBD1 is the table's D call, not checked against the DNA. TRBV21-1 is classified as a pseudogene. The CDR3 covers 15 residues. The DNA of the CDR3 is TGTGCCAGCAGCAAGACAGGGTTATGTAGTTCACCCCTCCACTTT. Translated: CASSKTGLCSSPLHF.

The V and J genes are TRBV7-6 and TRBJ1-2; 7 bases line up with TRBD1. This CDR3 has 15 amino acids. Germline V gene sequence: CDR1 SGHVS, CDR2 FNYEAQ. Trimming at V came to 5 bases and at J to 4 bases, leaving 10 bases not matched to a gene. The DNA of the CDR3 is TGTGCCAGCAGCCTAGGGACAGATCCTAGCTATGGCTACACCTTC. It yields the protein CASSLGTDPSYGYTF.

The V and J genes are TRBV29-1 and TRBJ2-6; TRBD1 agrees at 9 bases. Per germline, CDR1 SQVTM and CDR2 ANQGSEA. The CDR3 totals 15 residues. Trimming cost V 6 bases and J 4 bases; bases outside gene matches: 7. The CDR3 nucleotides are TGCAGCGTGACGACAGGGGGGCAGGGGGCCAACGTCCTGACTTTC. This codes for CSVTTGGQGANVLTF.

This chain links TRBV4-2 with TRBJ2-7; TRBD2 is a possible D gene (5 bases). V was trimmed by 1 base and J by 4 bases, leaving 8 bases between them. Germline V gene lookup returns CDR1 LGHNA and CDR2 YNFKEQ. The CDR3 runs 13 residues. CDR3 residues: CASSQAGMYEQYF. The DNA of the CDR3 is TGTGCCAGCAGCCAAGCGGGGATGTACGAGCAGTACTTC.

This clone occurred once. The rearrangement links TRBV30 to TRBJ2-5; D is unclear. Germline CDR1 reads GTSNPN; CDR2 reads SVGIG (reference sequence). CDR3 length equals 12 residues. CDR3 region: CAPPQPGETQYF. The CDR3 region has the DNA TGTGCTCCCCCCCAACCAGGTGAGACCCAGTACTTC.

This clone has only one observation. CDR3 sequence (DNA): TGCGCCAGCAGCTGGGGGGAAGGGTACGAGCAGTACTTC. This translates into CASSWGEGYEQYF. The chain recombines TRBV5-1 with TRBJ2-7; D perhaps matches TRBD2 (6 bases). The CDR3 sequence is 13 residues long. V was cut by 3 bases and J by 4 bases, with 11 bases left in between. Germline V gene lookup returns CDR1 SGHRS and CDR2 YFSETQ.

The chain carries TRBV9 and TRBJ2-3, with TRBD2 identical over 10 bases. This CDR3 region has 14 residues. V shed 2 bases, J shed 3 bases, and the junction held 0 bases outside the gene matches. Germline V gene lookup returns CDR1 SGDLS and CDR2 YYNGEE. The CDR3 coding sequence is TGTGCCAGCAGCGTGGGACTAGCGACAGATACGCAGTATTTT. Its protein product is CASSVGLATDTQYF.

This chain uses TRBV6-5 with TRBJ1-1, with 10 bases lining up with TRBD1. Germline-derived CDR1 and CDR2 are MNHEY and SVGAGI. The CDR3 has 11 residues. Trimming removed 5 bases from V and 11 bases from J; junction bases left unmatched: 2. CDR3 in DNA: TGTGCCAGCAGTAAGGGACAGGGGGCTTTCTTT. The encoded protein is CASSKGQGAFF.

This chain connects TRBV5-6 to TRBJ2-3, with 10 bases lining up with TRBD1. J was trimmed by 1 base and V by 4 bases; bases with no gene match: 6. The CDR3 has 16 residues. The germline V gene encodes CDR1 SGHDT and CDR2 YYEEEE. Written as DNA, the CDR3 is TGTGCCAGCAGCCGGTTGACAGGGGGCGGCACAGATACGCAGTATTTT. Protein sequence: CASSRLTGGGTDTQYF.

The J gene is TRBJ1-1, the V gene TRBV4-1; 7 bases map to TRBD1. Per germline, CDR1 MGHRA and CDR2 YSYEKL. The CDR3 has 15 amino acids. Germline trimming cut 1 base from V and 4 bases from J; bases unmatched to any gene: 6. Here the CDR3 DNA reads TGCGCCAGCAGCCAAGGGGTACAGGGGATCACTGAAGCTTTCTTT. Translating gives CASSQGVQGITEAFF.

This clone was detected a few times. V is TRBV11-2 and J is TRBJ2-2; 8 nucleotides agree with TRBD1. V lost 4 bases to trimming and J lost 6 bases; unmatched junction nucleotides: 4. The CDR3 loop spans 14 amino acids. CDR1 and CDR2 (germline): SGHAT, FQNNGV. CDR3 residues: CASSSDRGAGELFF. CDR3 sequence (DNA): TGTGCCAGCAGCTCAGACAGGGGCGCCGGGGAGCTGTTTTTT.

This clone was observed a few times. CDR3 in DNA: TGTGCCAGCAACCCTTTAGGGCTAGCGGGGAAAAATGAGCAGTTCTTC. It codes for CASNPLGLAGKNEQFF. This chain joins TRBV7-2 and TRBJ2-1; 9 positions agree with TRBD2. V gave up 7 bases and J gave up 7 bases; unmatched junction bases: 14. This CDR3 has 16 amino acids. From germline, CDR1 is SGHTA and CDR2 FQGNSA.

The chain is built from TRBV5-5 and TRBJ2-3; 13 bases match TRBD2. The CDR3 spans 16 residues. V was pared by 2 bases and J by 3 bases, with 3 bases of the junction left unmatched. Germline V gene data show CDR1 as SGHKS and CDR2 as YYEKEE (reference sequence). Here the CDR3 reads CASSLLAGGPTDTQYF. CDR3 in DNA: TGTGCCAGCAGCTTACTAGCGGGGGGGCCTACAGATACGCAGTATTTT.

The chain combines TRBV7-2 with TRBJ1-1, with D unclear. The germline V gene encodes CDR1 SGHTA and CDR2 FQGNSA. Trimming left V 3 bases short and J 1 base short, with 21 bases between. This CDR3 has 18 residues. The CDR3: CASSFRSGSLNPNTEAFF. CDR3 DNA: TGTGCCAGCAGCTTTCGGTCAGGCAGCCTGAACCCGAACACTGAAGCTTTCTTT.